The clone carrying this T cell receptor (beta chain) was detected a few times. TCRdb's table, derived via immunoSEQ multiplex PCR, lists solely in-frame clones and lacks some. Among approximately 120,000 clones listed, around 85% were seen once. This sample was taken from a study of radiation and T cells in renal cell carcinoma. Germline V gene lookup returns CDR1 SNHLY and CDR2 FYNNEI. With V trimmed by 2 bases and J by 5 bases, 4 bases remained unmatched. The CDR3 sequence is 14 residues long. Time point meaning: blood 2 weeks post-SBRT. Treatment in this sample: 15 Gy SBRT to primary tumor, nephrectomy 4 weeks later.

The sample consisted of blood, taken from a patient whose treatment included radiotherapy and nephrectomy. V gene TRBV2 combines with J gene TRBJ1-1; 8 positions match TRBD1. The clonotype was recovered from a man between 50 and 59 years old with renal cell carcinoma. The CDR3 DNA sequence: TGTGCCAGCAGTGAACAGGGGGCGAGGACTGAAGCTTTCTTT. This sequence encodes CASSEQGARTEAFF.